The next 6 T cell receptor beta chains were all read from a single sample in a study of OX40 agonist ivuxolimab in advanced cancers. Data came from immunoSEQ multiplex PCR; TCRdb stores just in-frame clones and leaves some out. The sample lists about 47,000 clones; around nine tenths were seen once. Specimen: CD4+ or CD8+ T cells sorted from blood, collected in a trial of the OX40 agonist ivuxolimab. These receptors all stem from an adult with an advanced solid tumor such as melanoma, head and neck, liver or kidney cancer.

CDR3 residues: CASTLNTGELFF. The DNA for the CDR3 is TGTGCCAGTACCCTGAACACCGGGGAGCTGTTTTTT. The J gene is TRBJ2-2, the V gene TRBV19, with D uncertain. Trimming left V 7 bases short and J 1 base short, with 4 bases between. Germline V CDR1 and CDR2: LNHDA, SQIVND (reference sequence). This CDR3 spans 12 amino acids.

This clone has only one observation. The chain has TRBV5-1 and TRBJ2-1; the match to TRBD2 covers 10 bases. J gave up 2 bases and V 0 bases, and 5 bases lay outside the gene matches. This CDR3 is built from 17 residues. Germline CDR1 SGHRS, CDR2 YFSETQ. CDR3 in DNA: TGCGCCAGCAGCTTGGGACTAGCGGGCGGAGCCTACAATGAGCAGTTCTTC. This sequence encodes CASSLGLAGGAYNEQFF.

The chain carries TRBV5-1 and TRBJ2-3; 13 nucleotides agree with TRBD2. Germline trimming cut 4 bases from V and 0 bases from J; bases unmatched to any gene: 14. The germline gives CDR1 SGHRS, CDR2 YFSETQ. This CDR3 spans 20 amino acids. CDR3 DNA: TGCGCCAGCAGCCCTCCCCCCACTAGCGGGAGGGCCAAAAGCACAGATACGCAGTATTTT. Translation gives CASSPPPTSGRAKSTDTQYF.

The rearrangement links TRBV9 to TRBJ2-2; D not certain. Germline CDR1 reads SGDLS; CDR2 reads YYNGEE. Trimming took off 3 bases at V and 4 bases at J, with 10 bases between the two ends. CDR3 length equals 14 residues. The CDR3 loop reads CASSALIGTGELFF. The CDR3 DNA reads TGTGCCAGCAGCGCTCTCATTGGCACCGGGGAGCTGTTTTTT.

The V call is TRBV5-1, the J call TRBJ2-3; weak D call: TRBD1 (6 bases). CDR1 is SGHRS, CDR2 YFSETQ, per germline. Trimming shortened V by 0 bases and J by 6 bases, and 17 bases separated the two germline ends. The CDR3 length is 16 residues. CDR3 amino acids: CASSLAPQGAVDTQYF. In nucleotides, the CDR3 is TGCGCCAGCAGCTTGGCCCCACAGGGAGCCGTGGATACGCAGTATTTT.

This chain uses TRBV5-5 with TRBJ2-3; the D is unclear. The CDR3 has 15 amino acids. Germline V gene lookup returns CDR1 SGHKS and CDR2 YYEKEE (reference sequence). Trimming cost V 4 bases and J 0 bases, with 12 bases left between them. DNA for the CDR3: TGTGCCAGCAGCCCAGGCCCTTCTAGCACAGATACGCAGTATTTT. This codes for CASSPGPSSTDTQYF.